This T cell receptor (beta chain) was identified during a study of OX40 agonist ivuxolimab in advanced cancers. At the level of the study: Averaging 60 years in age, with a range of roughly 23 to 80, the cohort was around 83% male.

TCRdb's table, derived via immunoSEQ multiplex PCR, lists solely in-frame clones and lacks some. The table has 30,000 to 40,000 clones, about 89% seen once. The length of the CDR3 is 16 residues. As for this clone: The antigen is unknown.

Study-wide points: Clones of CD4+ and CD8+ blood T cells grew by week 6 at doses of 0.1 to 3.0 mg/kg.

This sequence joins TRBV1 and TRBJ1-1; the table's TRBD1 call for D was not verified on the DNA. TRBV1 is labeled a pseudogene. The receptor's source is an adult with an advanced solid tumor such as melanoma, head and neck, liver or kidney cancer. The specimen comprised CD4+ or CD8+ T cells sorted from blood, sampled in a trial of the OX40 agonist ivuxolimab. Here the CDR3 reads CTSSQGDTPADTEAFF. The CDR3 DNA sequence: TGCACCAGCAGCCAAGGGGACACCCCGGCGGACACTGAAGCTTTCTTT.